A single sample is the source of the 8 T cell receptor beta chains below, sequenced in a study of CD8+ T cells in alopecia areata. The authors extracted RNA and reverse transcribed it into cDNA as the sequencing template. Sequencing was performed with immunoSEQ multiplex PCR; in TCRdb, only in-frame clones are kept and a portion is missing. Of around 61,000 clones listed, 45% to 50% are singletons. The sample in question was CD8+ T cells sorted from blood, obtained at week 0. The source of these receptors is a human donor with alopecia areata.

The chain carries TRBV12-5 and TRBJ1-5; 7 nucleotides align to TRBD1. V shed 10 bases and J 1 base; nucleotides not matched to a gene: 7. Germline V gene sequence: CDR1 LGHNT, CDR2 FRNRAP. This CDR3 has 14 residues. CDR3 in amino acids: CANSTGLSNQPQHF. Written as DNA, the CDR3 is TGTGCTAACTCGACAGGGTTAAGCAATCAGCCCCAGCATTTT.

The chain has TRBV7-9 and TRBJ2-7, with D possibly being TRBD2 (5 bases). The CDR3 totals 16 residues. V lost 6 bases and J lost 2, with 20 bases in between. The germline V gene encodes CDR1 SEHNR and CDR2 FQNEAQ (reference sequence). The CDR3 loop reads CASSPLSSSRAYEQYF. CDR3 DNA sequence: TGTGCCAGCAGTCCACTGTCTAGCAGTCGGGCCTACGAGCAGTACTTC.

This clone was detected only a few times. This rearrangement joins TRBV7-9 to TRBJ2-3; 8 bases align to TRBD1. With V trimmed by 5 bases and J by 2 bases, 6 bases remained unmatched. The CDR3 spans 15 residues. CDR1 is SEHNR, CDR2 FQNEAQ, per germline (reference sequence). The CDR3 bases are TGTGCCAGCAGCCGAACAGGGGGGACCACAGATACGCAGTATTTT. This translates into CASSRTGGTTDTQYF.

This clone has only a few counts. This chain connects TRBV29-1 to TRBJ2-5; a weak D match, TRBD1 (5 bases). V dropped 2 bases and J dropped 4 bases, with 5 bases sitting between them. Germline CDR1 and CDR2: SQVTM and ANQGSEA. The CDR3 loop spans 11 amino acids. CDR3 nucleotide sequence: TGCAGCGTTGAACAGGGAGAGACCCAGTACTTC. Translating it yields CSVEQGETQYF.

CDR3 loop: CASSVGQNNEQFF. CDR3 DNA sequence: TGTGCCAGCAGCGTAGGACAGAATAATGAGCAGTTCTTC. V and J are TRBV9 and TRBJ2-1; D perhaps matches TRBD1 (5 bases). V gave up 0 bases and J gave up 7 bases, with 8 bases separating them. Germline loops: CDR1 SGDLS, CDR2 YYNGEE. This CDR3 is built from 13 residues.

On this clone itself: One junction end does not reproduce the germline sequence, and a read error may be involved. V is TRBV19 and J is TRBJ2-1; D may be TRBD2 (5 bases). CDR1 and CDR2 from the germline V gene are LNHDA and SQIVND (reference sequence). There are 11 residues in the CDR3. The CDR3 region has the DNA TGTGCCAGTAGGCTAGGAGGCCCGCTTGTCTTC. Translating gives CASRLGGPLVF.

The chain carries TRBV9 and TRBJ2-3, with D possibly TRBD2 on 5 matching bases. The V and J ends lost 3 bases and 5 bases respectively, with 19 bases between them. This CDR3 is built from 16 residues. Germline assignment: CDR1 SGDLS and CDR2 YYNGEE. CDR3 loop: CASSDEGGARGDTQYF. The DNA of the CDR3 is TGTGCCAGCAGCGACGAGGGTGGAGCCCGCGGAGATACGCAGTATTTT.

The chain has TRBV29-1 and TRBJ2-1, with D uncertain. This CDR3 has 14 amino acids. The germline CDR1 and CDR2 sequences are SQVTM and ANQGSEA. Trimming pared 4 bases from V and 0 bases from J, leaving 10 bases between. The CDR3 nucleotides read TGCAGCGTTGCCGCGGAAAGCTCCTACAATGAGCAGTTCTTC. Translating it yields CSVAAESSYNEQFF.